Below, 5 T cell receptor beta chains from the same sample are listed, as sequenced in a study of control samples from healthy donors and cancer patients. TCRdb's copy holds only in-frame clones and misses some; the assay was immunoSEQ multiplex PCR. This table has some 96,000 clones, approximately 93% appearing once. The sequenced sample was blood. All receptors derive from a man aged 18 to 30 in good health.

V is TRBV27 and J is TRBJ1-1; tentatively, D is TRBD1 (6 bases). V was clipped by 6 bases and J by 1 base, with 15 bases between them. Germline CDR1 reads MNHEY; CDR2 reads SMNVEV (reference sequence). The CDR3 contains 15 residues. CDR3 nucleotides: TGTGCCAGCAGGGGGGTCGGACAGACGAACACTGAAGCTTTCTTT. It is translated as CASRGVGQTNTEAFF.

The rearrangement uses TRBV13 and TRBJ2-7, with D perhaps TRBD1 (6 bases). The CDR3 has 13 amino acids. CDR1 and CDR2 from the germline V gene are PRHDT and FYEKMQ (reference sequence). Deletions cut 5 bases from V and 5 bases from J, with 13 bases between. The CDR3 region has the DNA TGTGCCAGCAGCCCTCAGGGGAGCGACGAGCAGTACTTC. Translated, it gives CASSPQGSDEQYF.

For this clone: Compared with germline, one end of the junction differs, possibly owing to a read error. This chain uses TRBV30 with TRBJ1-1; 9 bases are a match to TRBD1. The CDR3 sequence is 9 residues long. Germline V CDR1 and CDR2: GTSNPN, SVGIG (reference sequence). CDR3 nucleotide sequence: TGTGCCTTGGGTGGGACAGGGACATTT. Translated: CALGGTGTF. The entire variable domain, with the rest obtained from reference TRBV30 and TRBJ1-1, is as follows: SQTIHQWPATLVQPVGSPLSLECTVEGTSNPNLYWYRQAAGRGLQLLFYSVGIGQISSEVPQNLSASRPQDRQFILSSKKLLLSDSGFYLCALGGTGTFGQGTRLTVV.

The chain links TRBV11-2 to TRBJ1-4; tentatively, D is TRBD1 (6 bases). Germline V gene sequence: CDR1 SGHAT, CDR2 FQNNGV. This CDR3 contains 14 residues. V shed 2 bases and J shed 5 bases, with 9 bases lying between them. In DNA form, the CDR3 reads TGTGCCAGCAGCTTACAGGGGCTGAATGAAAAACTGTTTTTT. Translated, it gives CASSLQGLNEKLFF. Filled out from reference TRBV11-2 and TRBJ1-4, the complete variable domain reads EAGVAQSPRYKIIEKRQSVAFWCNPISGHATLYWYQQILGQGPKLLIQFQNNGVVDDSQLPKDRFSAERLKGVDSTLKIQPAKLEDSAVYLCASSLQGLNEKLFFGSGTQLSVL.

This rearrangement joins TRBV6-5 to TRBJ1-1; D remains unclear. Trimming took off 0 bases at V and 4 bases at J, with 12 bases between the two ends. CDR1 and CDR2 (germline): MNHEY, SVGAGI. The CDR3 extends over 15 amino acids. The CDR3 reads CASSYSGILVTEAFF. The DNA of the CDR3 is TGTGCCAGCAGTTACTCCGGCATTCTAGTCACTGAAGCTTTCTTT.